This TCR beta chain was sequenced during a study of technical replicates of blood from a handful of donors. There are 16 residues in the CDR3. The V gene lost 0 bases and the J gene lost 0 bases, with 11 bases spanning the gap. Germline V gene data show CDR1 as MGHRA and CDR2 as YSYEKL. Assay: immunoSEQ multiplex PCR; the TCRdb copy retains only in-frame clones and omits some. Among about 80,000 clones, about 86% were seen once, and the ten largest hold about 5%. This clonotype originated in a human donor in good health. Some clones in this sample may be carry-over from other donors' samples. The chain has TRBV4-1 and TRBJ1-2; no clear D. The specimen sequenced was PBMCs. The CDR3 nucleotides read TGCGCCAGCAGCCAAGAGTTGGCCCTAGCTAACTATGGCTACACCTTC. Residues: CASSQELALANYGYTF.